A selection of T cell receptor beta chains follows, all from one sample in a study of blood T cells in healthy people across ages. TCRdb independently ran MiXCR on the 5' RACE reads; one entry per CDR3 protein. The repertoire includes 710,000 or so distinct CDR3 sequences, approximately 21% of them detected once, and about 22% sits in the top ten. Sequencing used blood. These receptors were collected from a man aged 65-85 years in good health. Both conserved end residues are part of each CDR3. The order of the fields is D gene, clone size, V gene, J gene, CDR3 DNA, CDR3 protein. D genes are given only for firm matches. A row's size may be missing; if present it is once, few, many or a size class.

>-|few|TRBV28|TRBJ2-3
TGTGCCAGCAGTCGGACAGTCACGCAAACAGATACGCAGTATTTT
CASSRTVTQTDTQYF
>-|-|TRBV29-1|TRBJ2-2
TGCAGCGTTGGTGTAGGAGGGGAGCTGTTTTTT
CSVGVGGELFF
>-|few|TRBV14|TRBJ2-1
TGTGCCAGCAGCCAAGATTTCGGGGAAGTCACAGGAGGTGAGCAGTTCTTC
CASSQDFGEVTGGEQFF
>-|few|TRBV12-3/TRBV12-4|TRBJ1-3
TGTGCCAGCAGTTTTGGGAGCCCCTCTGGAAACACCATATATTTT
CASSFGSPSGNTIYF
>-|-|TRBV5-6|TRBJ1-1
TGTGCCAGCAGCTTGGATCGGACAGCCATGAACACTGAAGCTTTCTTT
CASSLDRTAMNTEAFF
>-|-|TRBV12-3/TRBV12-4|TRBJ2-3
TGTGCCAGCAGCCCATCGGACCCTAGCACAGATACGCAGTATTTT
CASSPSDPSTDTQYF
>-|-|TRBV12-3/TRBV12-4|TRBJ2-5
TGTGCCAGCAGTTTTGGACTCCCAGAGACCCAGTACTTC
CASSFGLPETQYF
>-|-|TRBV20-1|TRBJ1-1
TGCAGTGCTGACCGGGCTGAGAACACTGAAGCTTTCTTT
CSADRAENTEAFF
>-|-|TRBV5-1|TRBJ1-1
TGCGCCAGCAGCCCGGACGGAGACATGAACACTGAAGCTTTCTTT
CASSPDGDMNTEAFF
>TRBD1|-|TRBV2|TRBJ1-5
TGTGCCAGCAAGAGCAGACAGGGGGAGCATCAGCCCCAGCATTTT
CASKSRQGEHQPQHF
>TRBD1|few|TRBV10-3|TRBJ1-3
TGTGCCATCAGCCTACAGGGGGACGGAAACACCATATATTTT
CAISLQGDGNTIYF
>-|many|TRBV6-6|TRBJ1-6
TGTGCCAGCAGTTACTCAAGACAGAATTCACCCCTCCACTTT
CASSYSRQNSPLHF
>TRBD2|many|TRBV7-2|TRBJ2-1
TGTGCCAGCAGCTTAGCGGGACTAGCGGTAAATGAGCAGTTCTTC
CASSLAGLAVNEQFF
>TRBD2|many|TRBV5-1|TRBJ2-3
TGCGCCAGCAGCTTGTATGCGGGGGGACTGGATACGCAGTATTTT
CASSLYAGGLDTQYF
>TRBD1|-|TRBV29-1|TRBJ1-4
TGCAGCGTTGAGGGGGACAGGCCTGAACTGTTTTTT
CSVEGDRPELFF
>-|few|TRBV7-6|TRBJ2-1
TGTGCCAGCAGCCAACTAGGAGAGGATGAGCAGTTCTTC
CASSQLGEDEQFF
>-|-|TRBV12-3/TRBV12-4|TRBJ2-5
TGTGCCAGCAGTTTCCGGCGGGGGCCCCTAGAGACCCAGTACTTC
CASSFRRGPLETQYF
>-|few|TRBV5-1|TRBJ2-1
TGCGCCAGCAGCTTGGAGGTTGGTAATGAGCAGTTCTTC
CASSLEVGNEQFF
>-|-|TRBV7-2|TRBJ2-3
TGTGCCAGCAGCTTAAGCAGGGGAGCGACGCAGTATTTT
CASSLSRGATQYF
>TRBD1|-|TRBV5-1|TRBJ1-4
TGCGCCAGCGCGTTCAGGGGGATGAATGAAAAACTGTTTTTT
CASAFRGMNEKLFF
>-|-|TRBV2|TRBJ1-2
TGTGCCAGCAGTGAAGAGCGGAGGACAGCAGTCTACACCTTC
CASSEERRTAVYTF
>-|-|TRBV7-2|TRBJ2-5
TGTGCCAGCAGACGGTCTCCTGAGGGGGAGACCCAGTACTTC
CASRRSPEGETQYF
>-|-|TRBV9|TRBJ2-1
TGTGCCAGCAGCGTAGACACCGAGCAGTTCTTC
CASSVDTEQFF
>-|-|TRBV5-1|TRBJ2-1
TGCGCCAGCAGCTTGGTAGTGGGCGGGGACAATGAGCAGTTCTTC
CASSLVVGGDNEQFF
>-|-|TRBV6-2/TRBV6-3|TRBJ1-2
TGTGCCAGCACCCGACAGAGATTCTATGGCTACACCTTC
CASTRQRFYGYTF
>TRBD1|few|TRBV28|TRBJ1-2
TGTGCCAGCAGTACCCAAGACAGGGGGCAATTATTAATCTATGGCTACACCTTC
CASSTQDRGQLLIYGYTF
>-|few|TRBV3-1|TRBJ2-5
TGTGCCAGCAGCCAAGGCCTCCACTTCGAGACCCAGTACTTC
CASSQGLHFETQYF
>TRBD1|-|TRBV10-1|TRBJ2-3
TGCGCCAGCAATGAGGGGGCTAGCCGGAGCACAGATACGCAGTATTTT
CASNEGASRSTDTQYF
>-|few|TRBV29-1|TRBJ2-1
TGCAGCGTCCTGAAAGTCGACTACAATGAGCAGTTCTTC
CSVLKVDYNEQFF
>-|-|TRBV6-6|TRBJ1-1
TGTGCCAGCAACCTCAGGGGTACCCCCACTGAAGCTTTCTTT
CASNLRGTPTEAFF
>-|-|TRBV15|TRBJ1-2
TGTGCCACCAGCAGAGAAACCGGGACCACATATGGCTACACCTTC
CATSRETGTTYGYTF
>-|few|TRBV5-1|TRBJ2-4
TGCGCCAGCAGCACGTGGATTCTAGCCAAAAACATTCAGTACTTC
CASSTWILAKNIQYF
>TRBD1|-|TRBV20-1|TRBJ1-1
TGCAGTGCTAGAGAACAGGGGGCGATTAACACTGAAGCTTTCTTT
CSAREQGAINTEAFF
>TRBD2|-|TRBV7-2|TRBJ2-7
TGTGCCAGCAGCTCGGGGACTAGCAACTCCTACGAGCAGTACTTC
CASSSGTSNSYEQYF
>TRBD2|few|TRBV10-3|TRBJ2-3
TGTGCCATCAAAAGCGGGGGGGCGTGGGATACGCAGTATTTT
CAIKSGGAWDTQYF
>-|-|TRBV20-1|TRBJ2-5
TGCAGTGCTATTTTGGGCATCCAAGAGACCCAGTACTTC
CSAILGIQETQYF
>-|few|TRBV25-1|TRBJ1-2
TGTGCCAGCGGCGGCGCAGCTAACTATGGCTACACCTTC
CASGGAANYGYTF
>TRBD1|-|TRBV4-2|TRBJ1-2
TGTGCCAGCAGCCAAGCCCAGACAGGGAGTAACTATGGCTACACCTTC
CASSQAQTGSNYGYTF
>-|few|TRBV15|TRBJ2-2
TGTGCCACCAGCAGAGAGATCTCTTCCACCGGGGAGCTGTTTTTT
CATSREISSTGELFF
>-|many|TRBV14|TRBJ2-3
TGTGCCAGCAGCCCGAGGGTAGGAGCAGATACGCAGTATTTT
CASSPRVGADTQYF
>-|few|TRBV6-5|TRBJ2-2
TGTGCCAGCACCCTCCGGGGGGCAGGGACCGGGGAGCTGTTTTTT
CASTLRGAGTGELFF
>-|-|TRBV4-2|TRBJ2-1
TGTGCCAGCAGCCAACCACCTGGTGGCAACAATGAGCAGTTCTTC
CASSQPPGGNNEQFF
>TRBD1|-|TRBV20-1|TRBJ2-7
TGCAGTCCCTCCATTAGGGACAGGACCTACGAGCAGTACTTC
CSPSIRDRTYEQYF
>-|-|TRBV7-2|TRBJ2-1
TGTGCCAGCAGCCCCCAGAGGTGGGAGCAGTTCTTC
CASSPQRWEQFF
>TRBD1|few|TRBV23-1|TRBJ2-4
TGCGCCAGCAGGGGCGGACAGGGGTTCGACATTCAGTACTTC
CASRGGQGFDIQYF
>TRBD2|-|TRBV7-9|TRBJ2-1
TGTGCCAGCCTCCGCGGGATAGCGGGAGATCAGGGTCATGAGCAGTTCTTC
CASLRGIAGDQGHEQFF
>TRBD1|-|TRBV4-1|TRBJ1-4
TGCGCCAGCAGCGGACAGGGTCAGCCGGGGGAAAAACTGTTTTTT
CASSGQGQPGEKLFF
>TRBD1|few|TRBV20-1|TRBJ1-1
TGCAGTGCTAGCCGGACAGGGAGCACTGAAGCTTTCTTT
CSASRTGSTEAFF
>-|-|TRBV5-5|TRBJ1-2
TGTGCCAGCAGCTTGGTCCCAGCATCCTACACCTTC
CASSLVPASYTF
>-|-|TRBV20-1|TRBJ2-7
TGCAGTGCAGAGGGAGGGACAGGCACCTACGAGCAGTACTTC
CSAEGGTGTYEQYF
>-|many|TRBV7-2|TRBJ2-2
TGCGCCAGCAGCTTGGGGGGCGGCACCGGGGAGCTGTTTTTT
CASSLGGGTGELFF